A selection of T cell receptor beta chains follows, all from one sample in a study of T-cell reconstitution after alpha-beta-depleted transplantation in children. One entry per CDR3 protein, called by TCRdb with MiXCR from the PCR reads. Seen here are about 120,000 distinct CDR3 sequences, roughly 23% observed once, and the top ten hold about 10%. The material was PBMCs, mostly from graft donor cells, obtained 180 days after TCRalphabeta/CD19-depleted stem cell transplant. The receptor source for this set is a male patient aged 2 to 9 who had a stem cell transplant for chronic granulomatous disease, so the T cells may come from the graft donor. Both conserved end residues are trimmed from each CDR3. A D gene is named only where the DNA matches it firmly.

TRBV20-1,TRBD2,SARDQSSGNTGELF
TRBV12-3/TRBV12-4,TRBD1,ASRRGTVSIHEKLF
TRBV4-3,TRBD1,ASSQGQGAYEQY
TRBV18,.,ASSPPGKGMLWSYEQY
TRBV3-1,.,ASSLAARSYNEQF
TRBV9,.,ASSVSPGGTGELF
TRBV29-1,TRBD2,SVNGLAGETQY
TRBV3-1,TRBD2,ASSPLAGASIQY
TRBV25-1,TRBD1,ASGGQGALDEQF
TRBV5-1,TRBD1,ASSFSWTGSAGELF
TRBV28,.,ASSPNVVATKYADEQY
TRBV7-8,TRBD2,ASSLGGGGAEQY
TRBV18,.,ASSPQRGETQY
TRBV9,.,ASSRSTYTDTQY
TRBV3-1,TRBD2,ASSPASGSYEQY
TRBV20-1,.,SARGVGGRELHTGELF
TRBV20-1,TRBD1,SARVRQGGSPLH
TRBV27,.,ASRRSRMSEEKLF
TRBV6-2/TRBV6-3,.,ASASAGTQY
TRBV7-9,.,ASSSGATYNEQF
TRBV10-3,TRBD2,AISDPGLAGGTDTQY
TRBV6-2/TRBV6-3,TRBD2,ASSYSGLAGHPRSYNEQF
TRBV20-1,TRBD2,SARDLRLAEETQY
TRBV20-1,TRBD1,SAQKGAGAYEQY
TRBV20-1,TRBD1,SAEDRGKYNEQF
TRBV12-3/TRBV12-4,.,ASSGLEETQY
TRBV5-1,.,ASSLRRGELF
TRBV5-1,.,ASSLKGNYEQY
TRBV7-2,TRBD1,ASSLTGQGARGYT
TRBV20-1,TRBD2,SARTSGVETQY
TRBV20-1,.,SARDPPGQIEAF
TRBV20-1,TRBD2,SARSGGDYNEQF
TRBV20-1,.,SATRVAGSSYEQY
TRBV20-1,.,SASPMSRVYEQY
TRBV5-1,.,ASSFGSSTQY
TRBV27,TRBD1,ASSLSRTGMGEQY
TRBV7-8,TRBD1,ASSRRDSSYEQY
TRBV29-1,.,SVHPGANEKLF
TRBV20-1,.,SARESRTSTDTQY
TRBV10-3,TRBD2,AISGGGEQF
TRBV7-8,.,ASSPLVGDYGYT
TRBV9,.,ASSPAPGLGDEQY
TRBV10-3,TRBD1,AISGPGQGARGKRETDTQY
TRBV18,TRBD2,ASSPPGLAGGHTQY
TRBV5-1,.,ASAKAGSGELF